These T cell receptor beta chains were read from a single sample in a study of CD8+ T cells in alopecia areata. Measured with immunoSEQ multiplex PCR; TCRdb has only the in-frame clones, and not every one. The sample includes 45,000 to 70,000 clones, 90% to 97% seen only once; the top ten take around 24%. The sequenced sample was CD8+ T cells sorted from blood, obtained at week 0. These receptor sequences come from a human donor with alopecia areata. The CDR3 runs from the conserved cysteine through the conserved F or W. Each record gives: J gene, V gene, D gene, clone size, CDR3 protein, CDR3 DNA. D genes are given only for firm matches. Only part of the rows carry a size: once, few, many, or a class if the clone is expanded.

J gene: TRBJ2-1; V gene: TRBV27; D gene: .; clone size: once; CDR3 protein: CASSLSAGGWNEQFF; CDR3 DNA: TGTGCCAGCAGTTTATCGGCGGGCGGTTGGAATGAGCAGTTCTTC
J gene: TRBJ2-3; V gene: TRBV7-6; D gene: .; clone size: .; CDR3 protein: CASSPGRGLTDTQYF; CDR3 DNA: TGTGCCAGCAGCCCGGGGCGAGGCCTCACAGATACGCAGTATTTT
J gene: TRBJ1-2; V gene: TRBV7-2; D gene: .; clone size: .; CDR3 protein: CASSSRNSDGYTF; CDR3 DNA: TGTGCCAGCAGCTCTAGGAACTCTGATGGCTACACCTTC
J gene: TRBJ2-1; V gene: TRBV5-6; D gene: .; clone size: .; CDR3 protein: CASSPSLLWGNEQFF; CDR3 DNA: TGTGCCAGCAGCCCCTCGCTACTTTGGGGGAATGAGCAGTTCTTC
J gene: TRBJ2-2; V gene: TRBV5-4; D gene: TRBD2; clone size: .; CDR3 protein: CASSLVAGITGELFF; CDR3 DNA: TGTGCCAGCAGCTTGGTAGCGGGGATCACCGGGGAGCTGTTTTTT
J gene: TRBJ2-2; V gene: TRBV6-5; D gene: .; clone size: .; CDR3 protein: CASSYVTGELFF; CDR3 DNA: TGTGCCAGCAGTTACGTTACCGGGGAGCTGTTTTTT
J gene: TRBJ2-3; V gene: TRBV2; D gene: .; clone size: .; CDR3 protein: CASSEWSADNTDTQYF; CDR3 DNA: TGTGCCAGCAGTGAATGGTCGGCAGATAACACAGATACGCAGTATTTT
J gene: TRBJ1-6; V gene: TRBV27; D gene: TRBD1; clone size: .; CDR3 protein: CASSADRVGNSPLHF; CDR3 DNA: TGTGCCAGCAGTGCGGACAGGGTGGGCAATTCACCCCTCCACTTT
J gene: TRBJ2-1; V gene: TRBV7-9; D gene: TRBD2; clone size: .; CDR3 protein: CASSPPSGLNYNEQFF; CDR3 DNA: TGTGCCAGCAGCCCCCCGTCGGGACTAAATTACAATGAGCAGTTCTTC
J gene: TRBJ2-1; V gene: TRBV4-3; D gene: TRBD1; clone size: .; CDR3 protein: CASSQLTGTGHPHSNEQFF; CDR3 DNA: TGCGCCAGCAGCCAACTTACCGGGACAGGACATCCCCACTCCAATGAGCAGTTCTTC
J gene: TRBJ1-5; V gene: TRBV12-5; D gene: .; clone size: .; CDR3 protein: CASGLAKGHPDQPQHF; CDR3 DNA: TGTGCTAGTGGTTTGGCCAAGGGTCACCCGGATCAGCCCCAGCATTTT
J gene: TRBJ2-1; V gene: TRBV7-8; D gene: TRBD2; clone size: .; CDR3 protein: CASSLGRGFDEQFF; CDR3 DNA: TGTGCCAGCAGCTTAGGGCGGGGGTTCGATGAGCAGTTCTTC
J gene: TRBJ2-7; V gene: TRBV4-1; D gene: .; clone size: .; CDR3 protein: CASSQDRSGGEQYF; CDR3 DNA: TGCGCCAGCAGCCAAGATCGCTCAGGGGGGGAGCAGTACTTC
J gene: TRBJ2-5; V gene: TRBV14; D gene: TRBD2; clone size: few; CDR3 protein: CASSQDFTSGGQETQYF; CDR3 DNA: TGTGCCAGCAGCCAAGATTTCACTAGCGGGGGGCAAGAGACCCAGTACTTC
J gene: TRBJ2-3; V gene: TRBV9; D gene: .; clone size: few; CDR3 protein: CASSPAPWGAADTQYF; CDR3 DNA: TGTGCCAGCAGCCCAGCGCCGTGGGGGGCCGCAGATACGCAGTATTTT
J gene: TRBJ2-7; V gene: TRBV6-1; D gene: .; clone size: .; CDR3 protein: CASSEATAVTSYEQYF; CDR3 DNA: TGTGCCAGCAGTGAAGCGACGGCAGTTACTTCCTACGAGCAGTACTTC
J gene: TRBJ2-2; V gene: TRBV5-8; D gene: .; clone size: once; CDR3 protein: CASSTFEGGTVAGELFF; CDR3 DNA: TGTGCCAGCAGCACTTTTGAAGGAGGGACAGTGGCCGGGGAGCTGTTTTTT
J gene: TRBJ2-2; V gene: TRBV2; D gene: TRBD1; clone size: .; CDR3 protein: CASSVAGTGNVGELFF; CDR3 DNA: TGTGCCAGCAGTGTCGCGGGGACAGGGAATGTCGGGGAGCTGTTTTTT
J gene: TRBJ1-6; V gene: TRBV7-2; D gene: TRBD1; clone size: .; CDR3 protein: CASSPGTGGNSPLHF; CDR3 DNA: TGTGCCAGCAGTCCAGGGACAGGGGGTAATTCACCCCTCCACTTT
J gene: TRBJ2-2; V gene: TRBV2; D gene: .; clone size: .; CDR3 protein: CASSEYAATGELFF; CDR3 DNA: TGTGCCAGCAGTGAATACGCAGCAACCGGGGAGCTGTTTTTT
J gene: TRBJ2-7; V gene: TRBV10-2; D gene: .; clone size: .; CDR3 protein: CASSDSGVEQYF; CDR3 DNA: TGCGCCAGCAGTGATTCGGGTGTCGAGCAGTACTTC
J gene: TRBJ2-7; V gene: TRBV5-1; D gene: .; clone size: .; CDR3 protein: CASSFGVSYEQYF; CDR3 DNA: TGCGCCAGCAGCTTTGGGGTCTCCTACGAGCAGTACTTC